This entry concerns a single T cell receptor beta chain. TCRdb's copy holds only in-frame clones and misses some; the assay was immunoSEQ multiplex PCR. The table lists 100,000 to 120,000 clones, roughly 89% of them singletons. The entry originates in a study of glioma-infiltrating T cells after dendritic cell vaccination. The sample's time point: after dendritic cell vaccination, including at tumor progression/relapse. Germline V gene lookup returns CDR1 WNHNN and CDR2 SYGVQD (reference sequence). The CDR3 has 13 amino acids. With 6 bases removed from V and 3 bases from J, the gap between germline ends came to 10 bases.

J is TRBJ2-3 and V is TRBV10-1; no firm D call. The clonotype originates from a human donor with glioblastoma. Sequenced here: blood, sampled after dendritic cell vaccination. CDR3 region: CASRLYKTDTQYF. CDR3 coding DNA: TGCGCCAGCAGGCTGTACAAGACAGATACGCAGTATTTT.